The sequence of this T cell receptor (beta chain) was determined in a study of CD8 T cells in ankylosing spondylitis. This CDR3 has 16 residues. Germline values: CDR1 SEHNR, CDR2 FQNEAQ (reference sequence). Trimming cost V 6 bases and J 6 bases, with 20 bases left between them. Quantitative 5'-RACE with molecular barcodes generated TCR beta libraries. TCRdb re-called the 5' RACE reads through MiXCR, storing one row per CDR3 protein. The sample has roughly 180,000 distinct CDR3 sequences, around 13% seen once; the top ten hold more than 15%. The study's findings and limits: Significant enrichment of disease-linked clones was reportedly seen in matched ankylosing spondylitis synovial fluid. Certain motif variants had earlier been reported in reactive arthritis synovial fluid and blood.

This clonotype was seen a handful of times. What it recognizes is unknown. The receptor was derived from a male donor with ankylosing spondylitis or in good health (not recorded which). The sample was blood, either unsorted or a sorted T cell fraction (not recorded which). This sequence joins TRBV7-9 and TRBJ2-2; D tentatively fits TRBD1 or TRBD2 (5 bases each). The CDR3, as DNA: TGTGCCAGCAGTTCAAACCGGGACGACCGGGCCGGGGAGCTGTTTTTT. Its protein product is CASSSNRDDRAGELFF.